The 22 T cell receptor beta chains reported below all come from one sample, sequenced in a study of regulatory T cells in long-lasting Graves disease. Time point reported: persistent/refractory GD, antithyroid drugs over 5 years with positive TRAb. TCR sequences were obtained from RNA taken from PBMCs. TCR beta libraries were built with iRepertoire HTBI primers and Arm-PCR of CDR3 regions. From the multiplex PCR reads, TCRdb called clonotypes with MiXCR, one entry per CDR3 protein. The repertoire consists of about 430,000 distinct CDR3 sequences, with 20% to 25% occurring once and the leading ten covering 14%. Sequenced material: peripheral blood mononuclear cells (PBMCs), taken when the disease was refractory, from a patient treated with antithyroid drugs. The receptors stem from a female donor with Graves disease.

This clonotype was observed at least ten times. The CDR3 bases are TGCGCCAGCAGCTCGGCTCCGCCCGCATCCCTCATGAACACTGAAGCTTTCTTT. It yields the protein CASSSAPPASLMNTEAFF. The rearrangement uses TRBV5-1 and TRBJ1-1; no definite D call. Germline V lookup: CDR1 SGHRS, CDR2 YFSETQ. The CDR3 runs 18 residues. V lost 3 bases to trimming and J lost 0 bases, with 21 bases between them.

This clonotype showed up many times. V is TRBV27 and J is TRBJ2-2, with D perhaps TRBD2 (5 bases). Trimming took off 2 bases at V and 0 bases at J, with 10 bases between the two ends. This CDR3 comprises 16 residues. Germline CDR1 is MNHEY and CDR2 is SMNVEV (reference sequence). CDR3 protein: CASSLLASANTGELFF. CDR3 DNA: TGTGCCAGCAGTTTACTAGCCTCCGCGAACACCGGGGAGCTGTTTTTT.

This clonotype turned up a few times. V and J are TRBV15 and TRBJ1-4; D unresolved. The V and J ends lost 6 bases and 1 base respectively, with 6 bases between them. The CDR3 runs to 13 residues. Germline V CDR1 and CDR2: LNHNV, YYDKDF (reference sequence). CDR3 amino acids: CATSRGTNEKLFF. CDR3 nucleotide sequence: TGTGCCACCAGTCGCGGAACTAATGAAAAACTGTTTTTT.

The sample holds a few counts of this clonotype. The chain combines TRBV7-9 with TRBJ2-7; no clear D gene. V was shortened by 3 bases and J by 6 bases, with 6 bases between the two germline ends. Germline CDR1 SEHNR, CDR2 FQNEAQ (reference sequence). This CDR3 has 11 amino acids. The chain's CDR3 is CASSFEAEQYF. The CDR3 DNA reads TGTGCCAGCAGCTTCGAGGCCGAGCAGTACTTC.

V is TRBV3-1 and J is TRBJ1-2, with a possible D match to TRBD1 (5 bases). Trimming removed 5 bases at V and 5 bases at J, with 15 bases between. CDR3 length: 14 residues. CDR1 LGHDT and CDR2 YNNKEL come from the germline V gene (reference sequence). The CDR3 spells CASSVGTEQYGYTF. Here the CDR3 DNA reads TGTGCCAGCAGCGTCGGGACTGAGCAGTATGGCTACACCTTC.

This clonotype was seen ten or more times. The chain joins TRBV20-1 to TRBJ2-5, with 13 bases that match TRBD2. CDR3 size: 14 residues. Germline values: CDR1 DFQATT, CDR2 SNEGSKA (reference sequence). J lost 5 bases, V lost 6 bases, and 6 bases had no gene match. Written as DNA, the CDR3 is TGCAGTGCCAGGACTAGCGGGAGATTTGAGACCCAGTACTTC. It yields the protein CSARTSGRFETQYF.

This clonotype was seen at least ten times. V usage is TRBV7-8 and J usage is TRBJ1-5; D not certain. Germline V lookup: CDR1 SGHVS, CDR2 FQNEAQ. The V gene lost 5 bases and the J gene lost 1 base, with 12 bases spanning the gap. The CDR3 contains 15 residues. The DNA of the CDR3 is TGTGCCAGCAGCCTAGTTGGGGAAAGCAATCAGCCCCAGCATTTT. Its translation: CASSLVGESNQPQHF.

The chain employs TRBV4-1 and TRBJ2-5; 9 nucleotides match TRBD2. CDR3 length: 17 amino acids. Germline assignment: CDR1 MGHRA and CDR2 YSYEKL. The junction had 10 bases not matched to a gene; V was cut back by 1 base and J by 4 bases. CDR3 region: CASSQVSRAGGLETQYF. In DNA, the CDR3 is TGCGCCAGCAGCCAAGTTTCCCGTGCGGGAGGGTTAGAGACCCAGTACTTC.

This chain links TRBV12-3 or TRBV12-4 with TRBJ2-1, with 7 bases fitting TRBD2. The CDR3 has 14 amino acids. J was trimmed by 0 bases and V by 7 bases; bases with no gene match: 3. CDR3 nucleotide sequence: TGTGCCAGCACCGGACTAGGCTCCTACAATGAGCAGTTCTTC. Amino acid sequence: CASTGLGSYNEQFF.

This clonotype was recorded many times. This chain links TRBV20-1 with TRBJ2-5, with TRBD2 matching over 11 bases. The CDR3 has 14 amino acids. J lost 4 bases, V lost 3 bases, and 4 bases had no gene match. Looked up from germline, CDR1 is DFQATT and CDR2 is SNEGSKA (reference sequence). Here the CDR3 reads CSARGLAAGETQYF. The CDR3 region has the DNA TGCAGTGCTAGGGGACTAGCGGCAGGAGAGACCCAGTACTTC.

This clonotype appeared many times. The junction shows a germline mismatch at one end, possibly a read error. V and J are TRBV2 and TRBJ1-5, with 7 bases identical to TRBD1. The length of the CDR3 is 15 residues. Germline V gene sequence: CDR1 SNHLY, CDR2 FYNNEI. The CDR3 nucleotides read TGTGCCAGCAGCGAAGGAGGGGGCGGCAATCAGCCCCAGCATTTT. Translated: CASSEGGGGNQPQHF.

This clonotype has a count of ten or more. The chain combines TRBV20-1 with TRBJ2-7; D remains ambiguous. V shed 8 bases and J shed 2 bases, with 13 bases lying between them. There are 12 residues in the CDR3. Germline CDR1 and CDR2: DFQATT and SNEGSKA (reference sequence). CDR3 coding DNA: TGCAGTACCTGGAAGGGAACCTACGAGCAGTACTTC. Protein: CSTWKGTYEQYF.

The V and J genes are TRBV7-9 and TRBJ1-1; TRBD1 matches at 7 bases. This CDR3 has 14 amino acids. With V trimmed by 8 bases and J by 0 bases, 6 bases remained unmatched. The germline CDR1 and CDR2 sequences are SEHNR and FQNEAQ (reference sequence). CDR3 sequence reads: CASGDRDMNTEAFF. The CDR3 DNA is TGTGCCAGCGGAGACAGGGATATGAACACTGAAGCTTTCTTT. Full variable domain (remainder filled in from reference TRBV7-9 and TRBJ1-1): DTGVSQNPRHKITKRGQNVTFRCDPISEHNRLYWYRQTLGQGPEFLTYFQNEAQLEKSRLLSDRFSAERPKGSFSTLEIQRTEQGDSAMYLCASGDRDMNTEAFFGQGTRLTVV.

This clonotype came up many times. This chain uses TRBV7-2 with TRBJ1-4; D ambiguous. V lost 5 bases and J 5 bases, leaving 15 bases between the germline ends. Germline CDR1 reads SGHTA; CDR2 reads FQGNSA. The CDR3 sequence is 15 residues long. The CDR3 coding sequence is TGTGCCAGCAGCAACGCGGGCCACTCGAATGAAAAACTGTTTTTT. Translation gives CASSNAGHSNEKLFF. The variable domain in full, with the rest retrieved from reference TRBV7-2 and TRBJ1-4, is GAGVSQSPSNKVTEKGKDVELRCDPISGHTALYWYRQSLGQGLEFLIYFQGNSAPDKSGLPSDRFSAERTGGSVSTLTIQRTQQEDSAVYLCASSNAGHSNEKLFFGSGTQLSVL.

In the case of this clonotype: Germline and junction disagree at one end, which may indicate a read error. The chain recombines TRBV20-1 with TRBJ2-2; tentatively, D is TRBD2 (5 bases). Germline assignment: CDR1 DFQATT and CDR2 SNEGSKA (reference sequence). This CDR3 is built from 14 residues. CDR3: CRASPNAGTGELFF. CDR3 bases: TGCAGAGCTAGCCCCAATGCGGGCACCGGGGAGCTGTTTTTT.

The table lists this clonotype with many counts. V is TRBV10-3 and J is TRBJ2-7; 10 bases match TRBD2. Germline V gene lookup returns CDR1 ENHRY and CDR2 SYGVKD. The CDR3 loop spans 13 amino acids. The V and J ends lost 10 bases and 5 bases, in that order; junction bases with no gene match: 8. The CDR3 DNA follows: TGTGCCAGCTTAGCGGGAGGTGAGGACGAGCAGTACTTC. It encodes CASLAGGEDEQYF.

This sequence joins TRBV15 and TRBJ1-5; possibly TRBD1 for D (6 bases). With 7 bases removed from V and 0 bases from J, the gap between germline ends came to 13 bases. Germline V gene sequence: CDR1 LNHNV, CDR2 YYDKDF (reference sequence). This CDR3 contains 15 residues. CDR3 DNA sequence: TGTGCCACCACCCGGGGGCAGAATAGCAATCAGCCCCAGCATTTT. Translation gives CATTRGQNSNQPQHF.

V gene TRBV4-1 combines with J gene TRBJ2-7, with a possible D match to TRBD1 (6 bases). The V gene's germline CDR1 is MGHRA and CDR2 YSYEKL. V was pared by 0 bases and J by 6 bases, with 15 bases between. The CDR3 is 15 amino acids. The CDR3 protein is CASSQEAQGSGEQYF. The CDR3 coding sequence is TGCGCCAGCAGCCAAGAAGCACAGGGATCGGGCGAGCAGTACTTC.

This clonotype has a count of ten or more. This sequence joins TRBV3-1 and TRBJ2-7, with 11 bases lining up with TRBD2. The V gene end was trimmed by 3 bases and the J gene end by 5 bases; junction bases not matched to a gene: 6. The CDR3 loop spans 15 amino acids. Germline-derived CDR1 and CDR2 are LGHDT and YNNKEL (reference sequence). CDR3 region: CASSQGLAVLHEQYF. CDR3 sequence (DNA): TGTGCCAGCAGCCAGGGACTAGCGGTCCTTCACGAGCAGTACTTC.

This clonotype occurred many times. The chain links TRBV28 to TRBJ2-7; no clear D. CDR3 length equals 13 residues. V dropped 5 bases and J dropped 2 bases, with 10 bases sitting between them. CDR1 MDHEN and CDR2 SYDVKM come from the germline V gene. CDR3 sequence (DNA): TGTGCCAGCAGTGACCGACATACCTACGAGCAGTACTTC. Encoded protein: CASSDRHTYEQYF.

This clonotype was counted many times. The chain links TRBV28 to TRBJ2-7, with D possibly matching TRBD1 (5 bases). The V gene lost 5 bases and the J gene lost 0 bases, with 14 bases spanning the gap. Germline V gene lookup returns CDR1 MDHEN and CDR2 SYDVKM. The length of the CDR3 is 15 residues. CDR3: CASSQGTSSSYEQYF. CDR3 nucleotide sequence: TGTGCCAGCAGTCAGGGAACCTCAAGCTCCTACGAGCAGTACTTC. The full variable domain, in which reference TRBV28 and TRBJ2-7 provide the parts outside the CDR3, is DVKVTQSSRYLVKRTGEKVFLECVQDMDHENMFWYRQDPGLGLRLIYFSYDVKMKEKGDIPEGYSVSREKKERFSLILESASTNQTSMYLCASSQGTSSSYEQYFGPGTRLTVT.

This clonotype was found once. The likely explanation is a read error, given a far larger clone one base away. The conserved phenylalanine or tryptophan normally closing the CDR3 is absent here, so this likely arose from a read error. The chain has TRBV28 and TRBJ2-5; maybe TRBD2 (6 bases). Judging by the DNA end, TRBJ2-7 fits better; the J call may be wrong. Germline CDR1 reads MDHEN; CDR2 reads SYDVKM. The CDR3 sequence is 13 residues long. For the CDR3, the DNA is TGTGCCAGCAGTCTATCGACGGAGGGCGAGCAGTACTCC. Its protein is CASSLSTEGEQYS.